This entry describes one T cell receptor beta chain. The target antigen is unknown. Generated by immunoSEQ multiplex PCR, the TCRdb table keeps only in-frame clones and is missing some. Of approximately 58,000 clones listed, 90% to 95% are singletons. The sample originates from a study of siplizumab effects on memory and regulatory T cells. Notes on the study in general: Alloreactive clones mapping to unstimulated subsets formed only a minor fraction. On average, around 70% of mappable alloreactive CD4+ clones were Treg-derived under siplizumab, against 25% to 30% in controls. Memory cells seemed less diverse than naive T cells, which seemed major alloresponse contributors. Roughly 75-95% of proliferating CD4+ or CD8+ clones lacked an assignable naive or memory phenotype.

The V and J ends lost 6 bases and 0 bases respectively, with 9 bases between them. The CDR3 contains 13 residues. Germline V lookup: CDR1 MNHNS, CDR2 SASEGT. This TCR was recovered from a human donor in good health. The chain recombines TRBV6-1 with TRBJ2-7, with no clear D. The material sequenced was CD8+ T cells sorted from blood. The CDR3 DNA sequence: TGTGCCAGCAGAGGCCGTAGCTCCTACGAGCAGTACTTC. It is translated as CASRGRSSYEQYF.